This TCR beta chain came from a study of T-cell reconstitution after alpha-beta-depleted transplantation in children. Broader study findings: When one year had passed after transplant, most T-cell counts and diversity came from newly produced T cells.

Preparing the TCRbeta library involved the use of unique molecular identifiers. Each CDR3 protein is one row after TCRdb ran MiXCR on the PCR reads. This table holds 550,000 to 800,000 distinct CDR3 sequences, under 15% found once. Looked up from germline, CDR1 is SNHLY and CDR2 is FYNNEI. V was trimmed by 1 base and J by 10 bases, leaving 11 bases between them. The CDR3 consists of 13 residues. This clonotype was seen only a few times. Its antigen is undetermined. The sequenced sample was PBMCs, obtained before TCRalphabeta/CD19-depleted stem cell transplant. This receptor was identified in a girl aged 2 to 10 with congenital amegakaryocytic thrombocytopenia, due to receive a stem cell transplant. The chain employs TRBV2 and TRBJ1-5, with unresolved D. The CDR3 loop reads CASSEGLGVPQHF. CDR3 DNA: TGTGCCAGCAGTGAAGGTCTGGGAGTACCCCAGCATTTT.